This is a list of T cell receptor beta chains from one sample in a study of blood T cell repertoires in COVID-19. Sequencing used immunoSEQ multiplex PCR; TCRdb keeps in-frame clones, though not all of them. The data contain 100,000 to 150,000 clones, more than 75% of them singletons. The specimen was peripheral blood. The receptor source for this set is a human donor in a cohort sampled during active COVID-19. Both conserved end residues are part of each CDR3. The order of the fields is V gene, clone size, J gene, D gene, CDR3 DNA, CDR3 protein. A D gene is named only where the DNA matches it firmly. Clone sizes are given selectively: once, few, many, or a class where the clone is expanded.

V gene: TRBV18; clone size: once; J gene: TRBJ1-1; D gene: NA; CDR3 DNA: TGTGCCAGCTCGTCCACAGGGACTGAAGCTTTCTTT; CDR3 protein: CASSSTGTEAFF
V gene: TRBV3-1/TRBV3-2; clone size: NA; J gene: TRBJ1-1; D gene: NA; CDR3 DNA: TGTGCCAGCAGCCCCCAGGGTAGTCAAGGTGGGGCTTTCTTT; CDR3 protein: CASSPQGSQGGAFF
V gene: TRBV7-9; clone size: NA; J gene: TRBJ2-5; D gene: NA; CDR3 DNA: TGTGCCAGCAGCTTAGGCGGGCGGGAGACCCAGTACTTC; CDR3 protein: CASSLGGRETQYF
V gene: TRBV28; clone size: NA; J gene: TRBJ2-7; D gene: NA; CDR3 DNA: TGTGCCAGCGCCAGAGAGGGACTCTTAACCTACGAGCAGTACTTC; CDR3 protein: CASAREGLLTYEQYF
V gene: TRBV10-2; clone size: NA; J gene: TRBJ2-7; D gene: TRBD2; CDR3 DNA: TGCGCCAGCAGAAGAGCTAGCGGAACATCCTACGAGCAGTACTTC; CDR3 protein: CASRRASGTSYEQYF
V gene: TRBV19; clone size: NA; J gene: TRBJ2-2; D gene: NA; CDR3 DNA: TGTGCCAGTAGTAGCGGTAGTGGGGAGCTGTTTTTT; CDR3 protein: CASSSGSGELFF
V gene: TRBV28; clone size: NA; J gene: TRBJ2-1; D gene: TRBD2; CDR3 DNA: TGTGCCAGCAGAACGGGACTAGCGGACAATGAGCAGTTCTTC; CDR3 protein: CASRTGLADNEQFF
V gene: TRBV13; clone size: NA; J gene: TRBJ2-7; D gene: TRBD1; CDR3 DNA: TGTGCCAGCAGCCCCCGGGACAGGCTGCCCTACGAGCAGTACTTC; CDR3 protein: CASSPRDRLPYEQYF
V gene: TRBV10-3; clone size: NA; J gene: TRBJ2-5; D gene: NA; CDR3 DNA: TGTGCCATCAGTTCGGGGGGCGAGGAGACCCAGTACTTC; CDR3 protein: CAISSGGEETQYF
V gene: TRBV7-9; clone size: NA; J gene: TRBJ2-7; D gene: NA; CDR3 DNA: TGTGCCAGCAGCTTAAAACCGACACGATTGAATCAGGACGAGCAGTACTTC; CDR3 protein: CASSLKPTRLNQDEQYF
V gene: TRBV28; clone size: NA; J gene: TRBJ2-3; D gene: NA; CDR3 DNA: TGTGCCAGCAGTCGTGCGGGACGGAGTACAGATACGCAGTATTTT; CDR3 protein: CASSRAGRSTDTQYF
V gene: TRBV5-1; clone size: NA; J gene: TRBJ2-3; D gene: TRBD1; CDR3 DNA: TGCGCCAGCAGCTTGGCGGGACAGGGAATTTCAGATACGCAGTATTTT; CDR3 protein: CASSLAGQGISDTQYF
V gene: TRBV27; clone size: NA; J gene: TRBJ1-5; D gene: NA; CDR3 DNA: TGTGCCAGCAGTTTAGCGGGAGCGGATCAGCCCCAGCATTTT; CDR3 protein: CASSLAGADQPQHF
V gene: TRBV6-2/TRBV6-3; clone size: NA; J gene: TRBJ2-7; D gene: NA; CDR3 DNA: TGTGCCAGCAGCCCCGGCGGCGGGTACGAGCAGTACTTC; CDR3 protein: CASSPGGGYEQYF
V gene: TRBV4-1; clone size: NA; J gene: TRBJ1-1; D gene: TRBD1; CDR3 DNA: TGCGCCAGCAGCCCATTCATTGACAGGGCGAACACTGAAGCTTTCTTT; CDR3 protein: CASSPFIDRANTEAFF
V gene: TRBV9; clone size: NA; J gene: TRBJ1-6; D gene: TRBD1; CDR3 DNA: TGTGCCAGCAGTCCAGGGGGAGAATATTCACCCCTCCACTTT; CDR3 protein: CASSPGGEYSPLHF
V gene: TRBV11-2; clone size: NA; J gene: TRBJ1-4; D gene: NA; CDR3 DNA: TGTGCCAGCAGCTTAGGCGCCTGGAGTGAAAAACTGTTTTTT; CDR3 protein: CASSLGAWSEKLFF
V gene: TRBV6-5; clone size: NA; J gene: TRBJ2-1; D gene: TRBD2; CDR3 DNA: TGTGCCAGCGGGGCTAGCGGGATAGACTACAATGAGCAGTTCTTC; CDR3 protein: CASGASGIDYNEQFF
V gene: TRBV7-2; clone size: NA; J gene: TRBJ2-7; D gene: NA; CDR3 DNA: TGTGCCAGCAGCTTAAAAGCAGGGTTTTTTGACGAGCAGTACTTC; CDR3 protein: CASSLKAGFFDEQYF
V gene: TRBV5-1; clone size: NA; J gene: TRBJ2-3; D gene: TRBD2; CDR3 DNA: TGCGCCAGCAGCCCATCACCGACTAGCGGGGGACCAAACCCCACAGATACGCAGTATTTT; CDR3 protein: CASSPSPTSGGPNPTDTQYF
V gene: TRBV4-1; clone size: NA; J gene: TRBJ1-2; D gene: NA; CDR3 DNA: TGCGCCAGCAGCCCGCGGACAGCGAATATTTTGGGCTATGGCTACACCTTC; CDR3 protein: CASSPRTANILGYGYTF
V gene: TRBV21-1; clone size: NA; J gene: TRBJ2-7; D gene: NA; CDR3 DNA: TGTGCCAGCAGCAAAGGGAGGGGTAGGGAGCAGTACTTC; CDR3 protein: CASSKGRGREQYF
V gene: TRBV29-1; clone size: NA; J gene: TRBJ2-2; D gene: TRBD1; CDR3 DNA: TGCAGCGGGACAGGGCCGAACACCGGGGAGCTGTTTTTT; CDR3 protein: CSGTGPNTGELFF
V gene: TRBV6-5; clone size: NA; J gene: TRBJ2-1; D gene: TRBD2; CDR3 DNA: TGTGCCAGCAAGGGACTAGCGAGGGACAATGAGCAGTTCTTC; CDR3 protein: CASKGLARDNEQFF
V gene: TRBV28; clone size: NA; J gene: TRBJ2-5; D gene: NA; CDR3 DNA: TGTGCCACGGCGGGGGCGATCCAAGAGACCCAGTACTTC; CDR3 protein: CATAGAIQETQYF
V gene: TRBV5-4; clone size: NA; J gene: TRBJ2-2; D gene: NA; CDR3 DNA: TGTGCCAGCAGCTCGGACTTCCCGCGCGGGGAGCTGTTTTTT; CDR3 protein: CASSSDFPRGELFF
V gene: TRBV6-5; clone size: once; J gene: TRBJ1-2; D gene: TRBD1; CDR3 DNA: TGTGCCAGCAGCGCCCGAAGGACAGGGTTTGGCTACACCTTC; CDR3 protein: CASSARRTGFGYTF
V gene: TRBV28; clone size: NA; J gene: TRBJ1-5; D gene: NA; CDR3 DNA: TGTGCCAGCAGAAGCGGCCATCAGCCCCAGCATTTT; CDR3 protein: CASRSGHQPQHF
V gene: TRBV10-2; clone size: NA; J gene: TRBJ1-1; D gene: NA; CDR3 DNA: TGCGCCAGCAGTGATAGTGGCAGGGTGAACACTGAAGCTTTCTTT; CDR3 protein: CASSDSGRVNTEAFF
V gene: TRBV5-4; clone size: NA; J gene: TRBJ2-3; D gene: TRBD1; CDR3 DNA: TGTGCCAGCAGCTGGGGACAGGGTAGCACAGATACGCAGTATTTT; CDR3 protein: CASSWGQGSTDTQYF